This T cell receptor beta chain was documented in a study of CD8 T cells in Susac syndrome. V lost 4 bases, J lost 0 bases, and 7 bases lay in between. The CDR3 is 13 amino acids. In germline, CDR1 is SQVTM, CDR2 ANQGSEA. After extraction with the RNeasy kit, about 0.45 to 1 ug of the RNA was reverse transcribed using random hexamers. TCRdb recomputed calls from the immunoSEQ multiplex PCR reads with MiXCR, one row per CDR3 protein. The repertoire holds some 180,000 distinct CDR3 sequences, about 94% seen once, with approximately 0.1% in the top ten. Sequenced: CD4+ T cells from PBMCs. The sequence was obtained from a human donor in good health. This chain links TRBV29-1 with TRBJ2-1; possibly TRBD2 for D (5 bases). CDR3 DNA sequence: TGCAGCGTTGTAGGGAGCTCCTACAATGAGCAGTTCTTC. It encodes CSVVGSSYNEQFF.